This entry features one T cell receptor (beta chain) sequence. The data stem from a study of OX40 agonist ivuxolimab in advanced cancers. Turning to the study itself: Age averaged about 60 years (range about 23 to 80), and 70% to 85% were male. Partial responses occurred in three patients (one hepatocellular carcinoma, two cutaneous melanoma).

Here immunoSEQ multiplex PCR was the method, and the copy in TCRdb shows in-frame clones only, minus some. The table shows fewer than 120,000 clones, with around 90% occurring only once. The sample here was CD4+ or CD8+ T cells sorted from blood, taken in a trial of the OX40 agonist ivuxolimab. This sequence originates from an adult with an advanced solid tumor such as melanoma, head and neck, liver or kidney cancer.

The CDR3 bases are TGTGCCGCCAGCCGGTCGGTTGATCCATCTTCACCGCCCCAGCATTTT. It codes for CAASRSVDPSSPPQHF. This chain connects TRBV2 to TRBJ1-5, with no clear D. The CDR3 has 16 amino acids. Germline CDR1 is SNHLY and CDR2 is FYNNEI. Trimming removed 11 bases from V and 9 bases from J, with 29 bases in between.